This TCR beta chain came from a study of T cells in women clearing cervical HPV infection. Study-wide results and limits: Repertoire richness, not evenness, was significantly elevated in CIN3+ cases versus controls.

Note on this clone: Its antigen is not identified.

Method: immunoSEQ multiplex PCR; TCRdb's copy keeps in-frame clones and lacks some. The repertoire table contains 25,000 to 35,000 clones. The clonotype originates from a woman between 18 and 75 years old with a cervical HPV16 infection that either progressed to CIN3+ or cleared (not recorded which). The source material was blood buffy coat.

CDR3 DNA, as far as it was read: TGCGCCAGCAGCTTGGGTGCGGGACAACTTGAG. It translates to CASSLGAGQLE. The CDR3 in its entirety is CASSLGAGQLEQFF. The J gene is TRBJ2-1, the V gene TRBV5-1, with D perhaps assigned TRBD1 or TRBD2 (6 bases each). The read halts 3 residues ahead of the CDR3 end, with the missing end drawn from the germline J gene. This CDR3 is 14 amino acids long. CDR1 is SGHRS, CDR2 YFSETQ, per germline. Deletions cut 0 bases from V and 9 bases from J, with 13 bases between.